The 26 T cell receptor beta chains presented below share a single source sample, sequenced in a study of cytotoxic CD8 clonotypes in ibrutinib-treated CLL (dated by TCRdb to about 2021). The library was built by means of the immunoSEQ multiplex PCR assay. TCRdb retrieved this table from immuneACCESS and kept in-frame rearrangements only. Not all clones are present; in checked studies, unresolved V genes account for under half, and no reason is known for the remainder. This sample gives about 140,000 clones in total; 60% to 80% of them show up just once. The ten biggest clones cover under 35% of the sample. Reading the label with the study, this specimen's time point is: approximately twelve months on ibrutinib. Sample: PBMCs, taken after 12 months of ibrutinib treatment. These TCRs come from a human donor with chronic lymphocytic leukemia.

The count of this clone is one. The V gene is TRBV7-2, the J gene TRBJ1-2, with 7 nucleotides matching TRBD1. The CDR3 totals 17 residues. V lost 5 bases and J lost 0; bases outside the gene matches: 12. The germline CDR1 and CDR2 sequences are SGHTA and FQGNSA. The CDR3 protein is CASSRYLPTGANYGYTF. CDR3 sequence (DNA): TGTGCCAGCAGCCGATATTTGCCTACAGGGGCTAACTATGGCTACACCTTC.

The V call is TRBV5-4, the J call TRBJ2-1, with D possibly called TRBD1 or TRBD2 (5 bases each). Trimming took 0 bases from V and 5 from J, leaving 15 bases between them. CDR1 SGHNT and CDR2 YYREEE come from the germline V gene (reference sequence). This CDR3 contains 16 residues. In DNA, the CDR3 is TGTGCCAGCAGCTTGGGGGGGACCACTCCGCACAATGAGCAGTTCTTC. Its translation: CASSLGGTTPHNEQFF.

CDR3 sequence reads: CTSSQDPSGSLSTGELFF. The CDR3 DNA sequence: TGCACCAGCAGCCAAGACCCTAGCGGGAGCTTGAGCACCGGGGAGCTGTTTTTT. This chain uses TRBV1 with TRBJ2-2; the table's D call, TRBD2, has no DNA check behind it. TRBV1 corresponds to a pseudogene. The CDR3 consists of 18 residues.

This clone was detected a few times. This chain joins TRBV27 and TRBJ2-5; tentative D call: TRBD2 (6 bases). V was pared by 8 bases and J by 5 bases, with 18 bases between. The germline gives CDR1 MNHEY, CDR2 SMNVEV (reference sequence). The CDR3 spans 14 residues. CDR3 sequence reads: CASGDRRGWETQYF. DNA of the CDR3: TGTGCCAGCGGTGATAGGAGGGGTTGGGAGACCCAGTACTTC.

Here the CDR3 reads CASSQSLLNSGNTIYF. In DNA, the CDR3 is TGCGCCAGCAGCCAAAGTCTCTTAAACTCTGGAAACACCATATATTTT. The V gene is TRBV4-1, the J gene TRBJ1-3; no clear D gene. CDR1 and CDR2 from the germline V gene are MGHRA and YSYEKL. The germline V and J ends were trimmed by 2 bases and 0 bases, with 11 bases remaining between them. This CDR3 has 16 residues.

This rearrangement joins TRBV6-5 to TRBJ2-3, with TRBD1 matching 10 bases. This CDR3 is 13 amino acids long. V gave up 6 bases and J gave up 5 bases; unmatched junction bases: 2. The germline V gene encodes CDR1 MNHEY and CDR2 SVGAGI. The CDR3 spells CASRGQGRDTQYF. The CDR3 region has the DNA TGTGCCAGCAGGGGACAGGGGAGAGATACGCAGTATTTT.

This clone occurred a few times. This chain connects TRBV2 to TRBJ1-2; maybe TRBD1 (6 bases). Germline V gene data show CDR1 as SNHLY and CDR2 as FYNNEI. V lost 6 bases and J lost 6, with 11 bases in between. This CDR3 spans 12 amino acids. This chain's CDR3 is CASSFTGHGYTF. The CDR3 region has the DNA TGTGCCAGCAGCTTTACAGGGCATGGCTACACCTTC.

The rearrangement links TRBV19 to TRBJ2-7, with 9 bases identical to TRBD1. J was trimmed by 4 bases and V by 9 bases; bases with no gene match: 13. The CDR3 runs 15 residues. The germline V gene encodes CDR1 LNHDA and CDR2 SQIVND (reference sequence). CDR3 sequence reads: CASRNRDRVFYEQYF. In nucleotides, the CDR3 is TGTGCCAGCAGAAACCGGGACAGGGTCTTTTACGAGCAGTACTTC.

The CDR3 DNA reads TGTGCCAGCACCCCGGGACCCCCGGGAAACACCATATATTTT. It is translated as CASTPGPPGNTIYF. The rearrangement joins TRBV9 to TRBJ1-3; TRBD1 might be the D (5 bases). V lost 6 bases to trimming and J lost 4 bases, with 14 bases between them. CDR1 is SGDLS and CDR2 is YYNGEE in the germline V gene. The CDR3 consists of 14 residues.

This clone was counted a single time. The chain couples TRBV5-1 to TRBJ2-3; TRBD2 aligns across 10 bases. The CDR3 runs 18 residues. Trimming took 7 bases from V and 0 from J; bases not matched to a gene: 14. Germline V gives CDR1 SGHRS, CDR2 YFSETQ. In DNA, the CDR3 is TGCGCCAGCCGATTTCGGACTAGCGGATATACTAGCACAGATACGCAGTATTTT. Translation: CASRFRTSGYTSTDTQYF.

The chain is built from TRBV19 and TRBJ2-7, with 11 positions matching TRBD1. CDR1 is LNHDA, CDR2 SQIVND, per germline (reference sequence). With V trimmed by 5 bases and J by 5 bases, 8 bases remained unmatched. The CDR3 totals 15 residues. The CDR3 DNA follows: TGTGCCAGTAGTCCGGGACAGGGGGTTCCTCACGAGCAGTACTTC. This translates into CASSPGQGVPHEQYF.

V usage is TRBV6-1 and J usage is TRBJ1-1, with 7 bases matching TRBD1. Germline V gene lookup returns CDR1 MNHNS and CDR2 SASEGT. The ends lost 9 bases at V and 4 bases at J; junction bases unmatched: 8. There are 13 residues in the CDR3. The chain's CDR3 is CASELRDSTEAFF. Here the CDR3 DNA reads TGTGCCAGTGAATTGAGGGACAGCACTGAAGCTTTCTTT.

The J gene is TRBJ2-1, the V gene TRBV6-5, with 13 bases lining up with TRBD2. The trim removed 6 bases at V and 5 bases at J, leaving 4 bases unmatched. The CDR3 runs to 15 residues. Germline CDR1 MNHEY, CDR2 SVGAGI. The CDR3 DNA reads TGTGCCAGCAGACCTACTAGCGGGGGGGACAATGAGCAGTTCTTC. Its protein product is CASRPTSGGDNEQFF.

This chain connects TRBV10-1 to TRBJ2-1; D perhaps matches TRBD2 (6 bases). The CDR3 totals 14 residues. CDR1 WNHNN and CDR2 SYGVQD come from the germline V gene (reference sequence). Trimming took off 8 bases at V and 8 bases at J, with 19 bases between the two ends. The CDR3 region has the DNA TGCGCCAGCCCCACCCGGGACTCGATCTATGAGCAGTTCTTC. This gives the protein CASPTRDSIYEQFF.

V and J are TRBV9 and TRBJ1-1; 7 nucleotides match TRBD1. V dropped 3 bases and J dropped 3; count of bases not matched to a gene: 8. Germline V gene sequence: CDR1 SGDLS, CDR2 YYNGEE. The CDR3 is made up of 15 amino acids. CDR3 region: CASSGGLTGYTEAFF. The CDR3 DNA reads TGTGCCAGCAGCGGGGGCCTGACAGGGTACACTGAAGCTTTCTTT.

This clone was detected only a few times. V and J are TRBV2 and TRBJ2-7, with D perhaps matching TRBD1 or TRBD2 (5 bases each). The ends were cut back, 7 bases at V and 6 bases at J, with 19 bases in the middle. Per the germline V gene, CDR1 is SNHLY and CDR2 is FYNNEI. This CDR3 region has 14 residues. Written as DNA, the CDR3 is TGTGCCAGCACCGAAGGAGGCAGGGTATCCGAGCAGTACTTC. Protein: CASTEGGRVSEQYF.

In nucleotides, the CDR3 is TGTGCCAGCAGCTTGGACTACGAGCAGTACTTC. Translated, it gives CASSLDYEQYF. The chain recombines TRBV5-6 with TRBJ2-7; unclear D gene. Germline lookup yields CDR1 SGHDT and CDR2 YYEEEE. V was clipped by 0 bases and J by 3 bases, with 1 base between them. This CDR3 has 11 amino acids.

CDR3 loop: CASSQNRGGNSPLHF. In nucleotides, the CDR3 is TGTGCCAGCAGCCAAAACAGGGGGGGTAATTCACCCCTCCACTTT. This rearrangement joins TRBV14 to TRBJ1-6, with 8 bases matching TRBD1. There are 15 residues in the CDR3. Per the germline V gene, CDR1 is SGHDN and CDR2 is FVKESK. The ends lost 2 bases at V and 6 bases at J; junction bases unmatched: 3. The full variable domain, in which reference TRBV14 and TRBJ1-6 provide the parts outside the CDR3, is EAGVTQFPSHSVIEKGQTVTLRCDPISGHDNLYWYRRVMGKEIKFLLHFVKESKQDESGMPNNRFLAERTGGTYSTLKVQPAELEDSGVYFCASSQNRGGNSPLHFGNGTRLTVT.

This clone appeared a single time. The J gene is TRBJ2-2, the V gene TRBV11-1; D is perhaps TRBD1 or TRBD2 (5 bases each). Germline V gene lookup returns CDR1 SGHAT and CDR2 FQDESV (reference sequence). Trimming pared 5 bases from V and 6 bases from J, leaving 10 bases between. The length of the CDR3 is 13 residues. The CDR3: CASSPRGAGELFF. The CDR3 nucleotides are TGTGCCAGCAGCCCAAGAGGGGCCGGGGAGCTGTTTTTT. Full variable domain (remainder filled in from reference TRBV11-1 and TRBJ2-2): EAEVAQSPRYKITEKSQAVAFWCDPISGHATLYWYRQILGQGPELLVQFQDESVVDDSQLPKDRFSAERLKGVDSTLKIQPAELGDSAMYLCASSPRGAGELFFGEGSRLTVL.

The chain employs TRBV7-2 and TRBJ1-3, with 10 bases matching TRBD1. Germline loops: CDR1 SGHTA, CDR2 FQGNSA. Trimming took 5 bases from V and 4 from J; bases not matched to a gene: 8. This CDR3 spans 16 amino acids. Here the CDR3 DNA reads TGTGCCAGCAGCGGACGAGACAGGGGGCCCGGAAACACCATATATTTT. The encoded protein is CASSGRDRGPGNTIYF.

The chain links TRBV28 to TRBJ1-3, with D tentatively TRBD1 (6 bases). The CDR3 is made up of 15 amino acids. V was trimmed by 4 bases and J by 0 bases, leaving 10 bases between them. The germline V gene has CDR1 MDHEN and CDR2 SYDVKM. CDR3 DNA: TGTGCCAGCAGTTCATTGACAGGCTCTGGAAACACCATATATTTT. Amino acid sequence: CASSSLTGSGNTIYF.

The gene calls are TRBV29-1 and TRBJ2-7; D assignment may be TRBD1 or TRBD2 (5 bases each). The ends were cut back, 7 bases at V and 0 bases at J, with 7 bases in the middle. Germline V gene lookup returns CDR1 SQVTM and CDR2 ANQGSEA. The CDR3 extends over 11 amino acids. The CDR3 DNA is TGCAGCGCCGGGACCTCCTACGAGCAGTACTTC. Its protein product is CSAGTSYEQYF.

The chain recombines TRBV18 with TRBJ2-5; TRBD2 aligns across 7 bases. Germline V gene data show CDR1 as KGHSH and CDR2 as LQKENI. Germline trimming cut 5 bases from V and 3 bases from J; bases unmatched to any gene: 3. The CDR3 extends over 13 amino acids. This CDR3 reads CASSSLAEETQYF. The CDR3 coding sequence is TGTGCCAGCTCAAGTCTAGCGGAAGAGACCCAGTACTTC.

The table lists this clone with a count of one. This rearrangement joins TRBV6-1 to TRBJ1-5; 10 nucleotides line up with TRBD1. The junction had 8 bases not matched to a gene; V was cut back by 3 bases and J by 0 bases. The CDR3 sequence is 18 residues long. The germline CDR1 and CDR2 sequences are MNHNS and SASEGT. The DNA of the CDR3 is TGTGCCAGCAGTGACCGGAGACAGGGGGCCTTTAGCAATCAGCCCCAGCATTTT. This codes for CASSDRRQGAFSNQPQHF.

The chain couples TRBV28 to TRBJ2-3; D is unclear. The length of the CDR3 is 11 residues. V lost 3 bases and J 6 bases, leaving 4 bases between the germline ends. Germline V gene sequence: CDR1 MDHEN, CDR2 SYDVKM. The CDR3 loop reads CASSLEDTQYF. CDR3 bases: TGTGCCAGCAGTTTGGAGGATACGCAGTATTTT.

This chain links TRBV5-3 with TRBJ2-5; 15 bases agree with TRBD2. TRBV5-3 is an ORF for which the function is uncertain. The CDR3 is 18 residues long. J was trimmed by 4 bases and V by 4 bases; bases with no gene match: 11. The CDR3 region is CARSPGLAGGPKGETQYF. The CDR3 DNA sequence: TGTGCCAGAAGCCCAGGACTAGCGGGGGGGCCTAAAGGAGAGACCCAGTACTTC.